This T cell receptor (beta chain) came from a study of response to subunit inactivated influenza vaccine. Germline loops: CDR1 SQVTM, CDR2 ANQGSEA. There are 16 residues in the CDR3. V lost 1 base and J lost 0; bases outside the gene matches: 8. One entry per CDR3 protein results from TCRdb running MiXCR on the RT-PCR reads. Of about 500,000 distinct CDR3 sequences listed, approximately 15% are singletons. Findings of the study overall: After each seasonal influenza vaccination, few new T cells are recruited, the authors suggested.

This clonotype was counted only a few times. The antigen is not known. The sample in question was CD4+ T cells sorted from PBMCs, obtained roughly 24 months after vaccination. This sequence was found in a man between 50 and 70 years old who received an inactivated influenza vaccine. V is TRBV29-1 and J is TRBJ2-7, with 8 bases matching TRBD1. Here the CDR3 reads CSVEGTGKGVSYEQYF. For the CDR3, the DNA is TGCAGCGTTGAAGGGACAGGGAAGGGGGTCTCCTACGAGCAGTACTTC.